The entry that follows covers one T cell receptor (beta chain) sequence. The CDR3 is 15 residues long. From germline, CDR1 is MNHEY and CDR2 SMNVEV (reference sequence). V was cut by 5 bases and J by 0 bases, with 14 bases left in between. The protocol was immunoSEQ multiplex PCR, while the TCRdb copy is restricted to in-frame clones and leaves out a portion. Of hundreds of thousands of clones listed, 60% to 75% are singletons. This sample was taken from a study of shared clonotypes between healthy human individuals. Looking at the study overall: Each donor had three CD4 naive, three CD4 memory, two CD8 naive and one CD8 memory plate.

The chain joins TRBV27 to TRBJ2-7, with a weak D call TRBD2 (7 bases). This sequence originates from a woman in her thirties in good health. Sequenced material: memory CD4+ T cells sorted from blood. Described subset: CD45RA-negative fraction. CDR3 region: CASSRGRGSSYEQYF. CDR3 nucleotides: TGTGCCAGCAGTCGGGGGCGGGGGAGCTCCTACGAGCAGTACTTC.